What follows describes a single T cell receptor (beta chain). From germline, CDR1 is MNHEY and CDR2 SMNVEV (reference sequence). This CDR3 is built from 14 residues. With 5 bases removed from V and 1 base from J, the gap between germline ends came to 12 bases. This entry is derived from a study of cytomegalovirus exposure and HLA in healthy donors. Primers included in the PCR were 60 Vbeta and 13 Jbeta primers. Method: immunoSEQ multiplex PCR; TCRdb's copy keeps in-frame clones and lacks some. In the table there are about 130,000 clones, 70% to 85% of which are singletons. The chain employs TRBV27 and TRBJ2-7, with D maybe TRBD1 (5 bases). The clonotype was recovered from a woman aged 45-59 years in good health and CMV-seronegative. Sequencing input: PBMCs. The CDR3: CASSPRQSSYEQYF. Here the CDR3 DNA reads TGTGCCAGCAGTCCTCGACAGAGTTCCTACGAGCAGTACTTC.